This is a list of T cell receptor beta chains from one sample in a study of T cells after yellow fever vaccination. One entry per CDR3 protein results from TCRdb running MiXCR on the 5' RACE reads. The sample comprises 250,000 to 300,000 distinct CDR3 sequences, about 10% of which are singletons, and around 3.4% rests with the top ten. The material was CD4+ T cells sorted from PBMCs, obtained 5 days after the yellow fever booster vaccination. Receptor source: a man aged 18 to 30 who received the YFV17D yellow fever vaccine. The CDR3 runs from the conserved cysteine through the conserved F or W. D genes are given only for firm matches. Clone size appears in some rows only: once, few, many, or a class for an expanded clone.

>few|TRBJ1-5|.|TRBV6-2/TRBV6-3
TGTGCCAGCACCTCAAGGGGTGCCGTTCAGCCCCAGCATTTT
CASTSRGAVQPQHF
>many|TRBJ2-1|TRBD2|TRBV7-3
TGTGCCAGCAGCTCTCTAGCGGGACCGTACAATGAGCAGTTCTTC
CASSSLAGPYNEQFF
>.|TRBJ2-5|.|TRBV5-1
TGCGCCAGCAGCACTGGCTGGTACCAAGAGACCCAGTACTTC
CASSTGWYQETQYF
>.|TRBJ1-2|.|TRBV20-1
TGCAGTGCTAGAGGGGCAGGGGTGGGCTATGGCTACACCTTC
CSARGAGVGYGYTF
>many|TRBJ1-1|TRBD1|TRBV29-1
TGCAGCGTTGGGGACAGCCTCACCAAGGCTTTCTTT
CSVGDSLTKAFF
>.|TRBJ1-2|.|TRBV7-2
TGTGCCAGCAGCCCGGACAGAACCTATGGCTACACCTTC
CASSPDRTYGYTF
>.|TRBJ1-3|.|TRBV12-3/TRBV12-4
TGTGCCAGCAGTTTCCAGAGCTCTGGAAACACCATATATTTT
CASSFQSSGNTIYF
>many|TRBJ1-3|TRBD1|TRBV4-2
TGTGCCAGCAGCCAAGAGGTGGGGACAGCAGGAAACACCATATATTTT
CASSQEVGTAGNTIYF
>few|TRBJ1-1|.|TRBV12-5
TGTGCTAGTGTCCTTTCAGGGAGGACTGAAGCTTTCTTT
CASVLSGRTEAFF
>.|TRBJ2-1|.|TRBV12-3/TRBV12-4
TGTGCCAGCAGTTTTGACTTCAATGAGCAGTTCTTC
CASSFDFNEQFF
>few|TRBJ1-6|TRBD1|TRBV12-3/TRBV12-4
TGTGCCAGCAGACACGACAGGGGCCCTACCCCCCTCCACTTT
CASRHDRGPTPLHF
>few|TRBJ1-5|TRBD1|TRBV12-3/TRBV12-4
TGTGCCAGCAGCAGGGGACAGGGGAGGGGTCAGCCCCAGCATTTT
CASSRGQGRGQPQHF
>.|TRBJ1-5|TRBD1|TRBV12-3/TRBV12-4
TGTGCCAGCAGTTCAATGGGGACAGGTAGGCCCCAGCATTTT
CASSSMGTGRPQHF
>.|TRBJ1-3|.|TRBV10-3
TGTGCCATCAGCGTCAGAGACTCTGGAAACACCATATATTTT
CAISVRDSGNTIYF
>few|TRBJ2-1|.|TRBV5-1
TGCGCCAGCAGCCAACAGGGAGCGGCCTACAATGAGCAGTTCTTC
CASSQQGAAYNEQFF
>few|TRBJ2-1|.|TRBV4-2
TGTGCCAGCAGCCAAGGCCCTTTCGTTTATAATGAGCAGTTCTTC
CASSQGPFVYNEQFF
>many|TRBJ2-7|.|TRBV12-3/TRBV12-4
TGTGCCAGCAGTTTCCCTCTGGCTGGCAATTTTGACGAGCAGTACTTC
CASSFPLAGNFDEQYF
>many|TRBJ2-4|TRBD2|TRBV12-3/TRBV12-4
TGTGCCAGCAGCCCGACTAGCGGGTCCAACATTCAGTACTTC
CASSPTSGSNIQYF
>.|TRBJ2-3|TRBD2|TRBV7-2
TGTGCCAGCAGCTTATTCCGACTAGCGGGCACAGATACGCAGTATTTT
CASSLFRLAGTDTQYF
>many|TRBJ2-5|.|TRBV7-2
TGTGCCAGCACCCCCTCTAGGAACCAAGAGACCCAGTACTTC
CASTPSRNQETQYF
>few|TRBJ2-3|.|TRBV7-9
TGTGCCAGCGCCCAGGGGCGGGATACGCAGTATTTT
CASAQGRDTQYF
>.|TRBJ2-2|.|TRBV29-1
TGCAGCGTTGACCCAACGAACACCGGGGAGCTGTTTTTT
CSVDPTNTGELFF
>.|TRBJ2-1|TRBD2|TRBV19
TGTGCCAGTAGTACGACTAGCGGGGGGGCCGTGGAGCAGTTCTTC
CASSTTSGGAVEQFF
>many|TRBJ2-3|TRBD2|TRBV4-1
TGCGCCAGCAGCCAGAGCGGGGGGGCCGGGACGCAGTATTTT
CASSQSGGAGTQYF
>few|TRBJ1-2|.|TRBV5-5
TGTGCCAGCAGCTTGCCCCCGGGTCCAGGAAACTATGGCTACACCTTC
CASSLPPGPGNYGYTF
>few|TRBJ2-1|TRBD1|TRBV5-1
TGCGCCAGCAGCTTGGACGGGACAGCCAATGAGCAGTTCTTC
CASSLDGTANEQFF
>few|TRBJ2-5|TRBD2|TRBV20-1
TGCAGTGCTAGGGACCTCAACGGGGGGACCCAAGAGACCCAGTACTTC
CSARDLNGGTQETQYF
>many|TRBJ2-1|.|TRBV7-2
TGTGCCAGCAGCTTAGAAGTGGGTCGGTACAATGAGCAGTTCTTC
CASSLEVGRYNEQFF
>many|TRBJ2-1|.|TRBV7-6
TGTGCCAGCAGCTTAGTCGGGGGGCTATACAATGAGCAGTTCTTC
CASSLVGGLYNEQFF
>few|TRBJ1-4|.|TRBV18
TGTGCCAGCTCACTATCCCCGGGACACCAAAGCCTTACAACTAATGAAAAACTGTTTTTT
CASSLSPGHQSLTTNEKLFF
>.|TRBJ1-4|.|TRBV18
TGTGCCAGCTCACCTAAGCCGGGGCATCTATCGACTAATGAAAAACTGTTTTTT
CASSPKPGHLSTNEKLFF
>many|TRBJ2-7|TRBD1|TRBV5-1
TGCGCCAGCAGCTGGGGACAGGGGGCCGAGTTCTACGAGCAGTACTTC
CASSWGQGAEFYEQYF
>.|TRBJ2-2|TRBD2|TRBV9
TGTGCCAGCAGCCCTCGGACGGGGGGGGGAACCGGGGAGCTGTTTTTT
CASSPRTGGGTGELFF
>few|TRBJ1-5|.|TRBV7-8
TGTGCCAGCAGCTTAGTCGGCGGGGCCCGGCCCCAGCATTTT
CASSLVGGARPQHF
>.|TRBJ2-3|TRBD2|TRBV9
TGTGCCAGCAGCGTAGTTAGCGGGGGGGCAGATACGCAGTATTTT
CASSVVSGGADTQYF
>.|TRBJ1-2|.|TRBV7-9
TGTGCCAGCAGCTTATACGGCGACTATGGCTACACCTTC
CASSLYGDYGYTF
>many|TRBJ2-7|TRBD2|TRBV7-2
TGTGCCAGCAGATTTGGACTAGCGGGGGCCTACGAGCAGTACTTC
CASRFGLAGAYEQYF
>many|TRBJ1-6|.|TRBV5-6
TGTGCCAGCAGCCACGGGACGGAGTATAATTCACCCCTCCACTTT
CASSHGTEYNSPLHF
>few|TRBJ2-1|TRBD2|TRBV7-8
TGTGCCAGCAGCTTCGGCGGGGGGAACAGATACAATGAGCAGTTCTTC
CASSFGGGNRYNEQFF
>few|TRBJ1-5|.|TRBV2
TGTGCCAGCAGTTACGCTGCGGCGTATAGCAATCAGCCCCAGCATTTT
CASSYAAAYSNQPQHF
>.|TRBJ2-5|.|TRBV5-1
TGCGCCAGCACCTCCGGGGTAGAGACCCAGTACTTC
CASTSGVETQYF
>few|TRBJ1-1|.|TRBV18
TGTGCCAGCTCACCCGCCGGGCCCAAAACAATTGAAGCTTTCTTT
CASSPAGPKTIEAFF
>few|TRBJ2-5|TRBD2|TRBV27
TGTGCCAGCAGTTTATCCCGGACTAGAGTTGTGGAGACCCAGTACTTC
CASSLSRTRVVETQYF
>.|TRBJ1-3|TRBD1|TRBV4-1
TGCGCCAGCAGCCAAGACCAACCCGGACAGGGACACTCTGGAAACACCATATATTTT
CASSQDQPGQGHSGNTIYF
>.|TRBJ1-5|.|TRBV5-5
TGTGCCAGCAGCTACCCTACCAGGTTGAGGCAGCCCCAGCATTTT
CASSYPTRLRQPQHF
>.|TRBJ1-2|.|TRBV5-6
TGTGCCAGCAGTTTACCGGGCTATGGCTACACCTTC
CASSLPGYGYTF
>few|TRBJ1-1|TRBD1|TRBV7-2
TGTGCCAGCAGCTCGTGGACAGGGAAATACACTGAAGCTTTCTTT
CASSSWTGKYTEAFF
>.|TRBJ1-2|.|TRBV6-2/TRBV6-3
TGTGCCAGCAGTTACGGCGCCACCATCAACTATGGCTACACCTTC
CASSYGATINYGYTF
>few|TRBJ2-2|.|TRBV5-5
TGTGCCAGCAGCCTGATTTTGGGGAACACCGGGGAGCTGTTTTTT
CASSLILGNTGELFF
>few|TRBJ2-1|.|TRBV6-5
TGTGCCAGCAGTTACGGCGCAGGGACGGACAATGAGCAGTTCTTC
CASSYGAGTDNEQFF
>few|TRBJ1-2|TRBD1|TRBV24-1
TGTGCCAGCTCAGGGGGCTATGGCTACACCTTC
CASSGGYGYTF
>.|TRBJ1-3|TRBD1|TRBV6-5
TGTGCCAGCAGTTATTCCGAACAGGGGCCGAGCTCTGGAAACACCATATATTTT
CASSYSEQGPSSGNTIYF
>.|TRBJ1-5|TRBD1|TRBV12-3/TRBV12-4
TGTGCCAGCATCCCTTACGGGACAGGGAGTCAGCCCCAGCATTTT
CASIPYGTGSQPQHF
>many|TRBJ1-1|.|TRBV5-1
TGCGCCAGCAGCCCTTTGACAGCCTTGAACACTGAAGCTTTCTTT
CASSPLTALNTEAFF
>.|TRBJ2-4|.|TRBV5-1
TGCGCCAGCAGCTTGGTAGGAGTGGGTCAGGATCAGTACTTC
CASSLVGVGQDQYF